This T cell receptor (beta chain) was sequenced for a study of technical replicates of blood from a handful of donors (TCRdb year 2017). The protocol used for the library was the immunoSEQ multiplex PCR assay. As stored in TCRdb, this immuneACCESS dataset retains in-frame rearrangements with V and J assigned. A fraction of the clones does not appear; measured against another copy, unresolved V genes explain less than half of the discrepancy, and the remainder lacks a known reason. The sample includes 60,000 or so clones, with about 86% observed a single time. The top ten clonotypes cover roughly 5% of the sample. The table lists this clone with a few counts. This receptor's antigen is unknown. Per-nucleotide qualities are absent, and no much larger clonotype sits a single base away. The CDR1 and CDR2 encoded by the germline V gene are KGHSH and LQKENI. Between the V and J ends, shortened by 3 bases and 0 bases respectively, the junction contains 3 bases. CDR3 length: 14 amino acids, cysteine to phenylalanine. Only CDR3 DNA is held: 42 bases, read in frame from base 1.

The sequenced sample was PBMCs. The rearranged chain carries TRBV18 and TRBJ2-6, with no confidently assigned D gene. This TCR was sampled from a human donor in good health. Some clones in this sample may be carry-over from other donors' samples. The DNA sequence follows: TGTGCCAGCTCACCTAACTCTGGGGCCAACGTCCTGACTTTC. This codes for CASSPNSGANVLTF.